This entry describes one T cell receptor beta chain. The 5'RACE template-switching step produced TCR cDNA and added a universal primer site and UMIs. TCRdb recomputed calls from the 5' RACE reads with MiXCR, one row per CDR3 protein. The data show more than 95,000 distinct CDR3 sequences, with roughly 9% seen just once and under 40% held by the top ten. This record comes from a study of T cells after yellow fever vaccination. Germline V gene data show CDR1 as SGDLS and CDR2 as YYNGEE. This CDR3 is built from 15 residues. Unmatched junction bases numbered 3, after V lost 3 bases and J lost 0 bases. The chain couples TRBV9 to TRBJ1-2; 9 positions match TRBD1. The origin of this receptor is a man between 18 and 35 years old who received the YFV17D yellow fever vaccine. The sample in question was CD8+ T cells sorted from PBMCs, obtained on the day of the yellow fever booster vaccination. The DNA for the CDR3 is TGTGCCAGCAGCGAGGACAGGGGTTCTAACTATGGCTACACCTTC. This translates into CASSEDRGSNYGYTF.